These 7 T cell receptor beta chains came from one sample sequenced in a study of T-cell memory formation after mild COVID-19. MiXCR was run by TCRdb on the 5' RACE reads, yielding one entry per CDR3 protein. The sample includes 550,000 to 600,000 distinct CDR3 sequences, approximately 15% of them seen just once. The sequencing input was PBMCs or a T cell subset sorted from them (not recorded which). These receptors came from an adult woman who had mild COVID-19 (a few samples of this study predate the infection). Cell type and time point are not known.

This clonotype has more than one count but fewer than ten. This chain joins TRBV29-1 and TRBJ2-7; D is unresolved. The V end lost 6 bases, the J end lost 0 bases, and 9 bases lay between the germline ends. Germline loops: CDR1 SQVTM, CDR2 ANQGSEA. The CDR3 covers 12 residues. The CDR3 sequence is CSVSSDSYEQYF. The CDR3 DNA reads TGCAGCGTCTCTTCGGACTCCTACGAGCAGTACTTC.

The chain couples TRBV7-2 to TRBJ2-3; 8 nucleotides match TRBD2. Germline trimming cut 6 bases from V and 2 bases from J; bases unmatched to any gene: 10. The CDR3 covers 16 residues. CDR1 SGHTA and CDR2 FQGNSA come from the germline V gene. CDR3 sequence (DNA): TGTGCCAGCAGGAGGACTAGCTGGGCCTCCACAGATACGCAGTATTTT. Its translation: CASRRTSWASTDTQYF.

The rearrangement joins TRBV27 to TRBJ1-2; D is uncertain. CDR3 length: 14 amino acids. In germline, CDR1 is MNHEY, CDR2 SMNVEV (reference sequence). Deletions cut 6 bases from V and 4 bases from J, with 15 bases between. CDR3 loop: CASSFRKWGYGYTF. The CDR3 bases are TGTGCCAGCAGCTTCCGAAAGTGGGGCTATGGCTACACCTTC.

In this sample, this clonotype turned up once. The rearrangement uses TRBV2 and TRBJ2-1, with TRBD2 matching 9 bases. J lost 4 bases, V lost 5 bases, and 15 bases had no gene match. The germline CDR1 and CDR2 sequences are SNHLY and FYNNEI. The CDR3 is 18 residues long. The chain's CDR3 is CASSSIPASGIQYNEQFF. CDR3 coding DNA: TGTGCCAGCAGTTCGATCCCGGCTAGCGGGATTCAATACAATGAGCAGTTCTTC.

This clonotype was seen only a few times. V is TRBV7-2 and J is TRBJ2-7; D not resolved. CDR1 and CDR2 (germline): SGHTA, FQGNSA. V was pared by 4 bases and J by 7 bases, with 17 bases between. The CDR3 sequence is 14 residues long. CDR3 bases: TGTGCCAGCAGCTCAGACGGACGGCTTGGAGAGCAGTACTTC. Its protein is CASSSDGRLGEQYF.

This clonotype came up many times. The J gene is TRBJ1-1, the V gene TRBV29-1; D gene uncertain. V shed 4 bases and J shed 2 bases, with 5 bases lying between them. Germline CDR1 reads SQVTM; CDR2 reads ANQGSEA. This CDR3 spans 11 amino acids. The CDR3 nucleotides are TGCAGCGTTGTCGCAAACACTGAAGCTTTCTTT. Translation: CSVVANTEAFF.

This clonotype turned up a few times. The gene calls are TRBV10-3 and TRBJ2-5; D call uncertain. CDR1 and CDR2 from the germline V gene are ENHRY and SYGVKD. V dropped 0 bases and J dropped 5 bases, with 7 bases sitting between them. The CDR3 is made up of 13 amino acids. In nucleotides, the CDR3 is TGTGCCATCAGTGAGTCCGTTTGGGAGACCCAGTACTTC. It translates to CAISESVWETQYF.